This T cell receptor beta chain stems from a study of metastatic and nonmetastatic thyroid tumors. Overall study context: For malignant and benign thyroid patients, tumor or nodule tissue and blood were the sources whose repertoires were compared. Findings of the study overall: Reports indicated that malignant thyroid tumors showed significantly higher TCR beta diversity than benign nodules did, in blood and tumor.

In the study's own analysis: CDR3 differences across clinicopathological groups were used to build a distant-metastasis classifier for papillary thyroid cancer. From the PCR reads, TCRdb re-called clones with MiXCR. TCRdb's processing, not the authors', yielded these V and J calls. This table holds thousands of clones, 35% to 45% found once. None of the patients had undergone any treatment ahead of thyroid surgery. A note on this clone: Its antigen is unknown. Germline and junction disagree at one end, which may indicate a read error.

Germline assignment: CDR1 MDHEN and CDR2 SYDVKM. This CDR3 spans 13 amino acids. V is TRBV28 and J is TRBJ1-2; 7 bases line up with TRBD1. Specimen: tumor tissue. The clonotype was recovered from a female donor with papillary thyroid cancer or a benign thyroid nodule (not recorded which). Some clones in this sample may be carry-over from other donors' samples. The chain's CDR3 is CASRLYRGLGYTF. CDR3 DNA: TGTGCCAGCAGATTATACAGGGGTTTAGGCTACACCTTC.